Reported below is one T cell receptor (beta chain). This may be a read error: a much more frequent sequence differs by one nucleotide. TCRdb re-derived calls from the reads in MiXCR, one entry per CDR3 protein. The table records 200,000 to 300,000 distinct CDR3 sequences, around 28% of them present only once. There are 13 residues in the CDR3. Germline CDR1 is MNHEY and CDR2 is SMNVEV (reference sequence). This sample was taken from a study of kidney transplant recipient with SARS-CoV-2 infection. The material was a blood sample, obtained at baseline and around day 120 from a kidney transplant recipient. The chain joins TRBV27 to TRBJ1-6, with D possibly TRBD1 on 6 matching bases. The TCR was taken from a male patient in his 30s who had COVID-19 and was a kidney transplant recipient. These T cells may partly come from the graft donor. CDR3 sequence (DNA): TGTGCCGGCAGGCAGGGGTTTGGTTCACCCCTCCACTTT. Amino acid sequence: CAGRQGFGSPLHF.